The 20 T cell receptor beta chains given below trace back to one sample, sequenced in a study of control samples from healthy donors and cancer patients. Sequencing was performed with immunoSEQ multiplex PCR; in TCRdb, only in-frame clones are kept and a portion is missing. The table has around 110,000 clones, 85% to 95% seen once; the top ten hold 2% to 3%. Source material: blood. These TCRs come from a man between 25 and 39 years old in good health.

The J gene is TRBJ1-5, the V gene TRBV6-5, with D possibly matching TRBD1 (6 bases). Germline assignment: CDR1 MNHEY and CDR2 SVGAGI. V was cut by 7 bases and J by 4 bases, with 11 bases left in between. This CDR3 is built from 13 residues. The CDR3 reads CASMLDRNQPQHF. The CDR3 nucleotides are TGTGCCAGCATGCTTGACAGGAATCAGCCCCAGCATTTT.

This chain links TRBV2 with TRBJ1-2; 8 positions match TRBD1. V shed 1 base, J shed 2 bases, and the junction held 3 bases outside the gene matches. Germline-derived CDR1 and CDR2 are SNHLY and FYNNEI. CDR3 size: 15 residues. DNA for the CDR3: TGTGCCAGCAGTGAAGGGACAGGGTCAAACTATGGCTACACCTTC. As protein: CASSEGTGSNYGYTF.

The chain employs TRBV3-1 (or the pseudogene TRBV3-2) and TRBJ1-4; 10 nucleotides match TRBD1. The CDR3 is 16 residues long. The V segment lost 3 bases and the J segment 5 bases; nucleotides outside the gene matches: 6. Per germline, CDR1 LGHDT and CDR2 YNNKEL (reference sequence). CDR3 loop: CASSHPRTGGNEKLFF. The DNA for the CDR3 is TGTGCCAGCAGCCACCCCAGGACAGGGGGGAATGAAAAACTGTTTTTT.

V usage is TRBV27 and J usage is TRBJ2-3; maybe TRBD2 (5 bases). V was clipped by 3 bases and J by 4 bases, with 17 bases between them. Germline V gene sequence: CDR1 MNHEY, CDR2 SMNVEV (reference sequence). The CDR3 covers 16 residues. The CDR3 nucleotides read TGTGCCAGCAGTTTGAATTTCGGGCTAGCCCCAGATACGCAGTATTTT. It yields the protein CASSLNFGLAPDTQYF.

This sequence joins TRBV7-3 and TRBJ2-3; 8 bases fit TRBD2. V shed 5 bases, J shed 2 bases, and the junction held 6 bases outside the gene matches. Germline V lookup: CDR1 SGHTA, CDR2 FQGTGA. The CDR3 is 15 amino acids. The CDR3 protein is CASSPGGKATDTQYF. For the CDR3, the DNA is TGTGCCAGCAGCCCGGGAGGGAAAGCCACAGATACGCAGTATTTT.

This chain joins TRBV29-1 and TRBJ2-7; TRBD2 matches at 7 bases. Germline CDR1 is SQVTM and CDR2 is ANQGSEA. V lost 7 bases and J lost 3; bases outside the gene matches: 18. This CDR3 spans 16 amino acids. The chain's CDR3 is CSGLSPGPAGLYEQYF. As DNA, the CDR3 is TGCAGCGGTTTGAGTCCGGGCCCAGCGGGACTCTACGAGCAGTACTTC.

This clone was picked up one time. V and J are TRBV10-1 and TRBJ2-7; TRBD1 is a possible D gene (6 bases). The V end was cut by 8 bases, the J end by 0 bases, with 20 bases between. Germline V gives CDR1 WNHNN, CDR2 SYGVQD (reference sequence). The CDR3 sequence is 16 residues long. In DNA, the CDR3 is TGCGCCAGCGGGGGCCCCTTGGGGGCCAGCTCCTACGAGCAGTACTTC. The encoded protein is CASGGPLGASSYEQYF.

The chain recombines TRBV5-1 with TRBJ1-1, with D unclear. Germline V gene data show CDR1 as SGHRS and CDR2 as YFSETQ. This CDR3 contains 15 residues. Trimming cost V 4 bases and J 0 bases, with 13 bases left between them. CDR3 nucleotide sequence: TGCGCCAGCAGCCCTAGTCAAAGTATGAACACTGAAGCTTTCTTT. The encoded protein is CASSPSQSMNTEAFF.

This chain uses TRBV19 with TRBJ2-1; TRBD2 aligns across 9 bases. The V gene end was trimmed by 5 bases and the J gene end by 10 bases; junction bases not matched to a gene: 12. The CDR3 loop spans 15 amino acids. Germline CDR1 is LNHDA and CDR2 is SQIVND (reference sequence). CDR3 nucleotides: TGTGCCAGTAGTCTGTGGAGGGCTAGCGGGGTAGAGCAGTTCTTC. Translated: CASSLWRASGVEQFF.

The rearrangement joins TRBV24-1 to TRBJ1-5; D gene uncertain. V was trimmed by 5 bases and J by 1 base, leaving 5 bases between them. The CDR3 has 13 residues. CDR1 KGHDR and CDR2 SFDVKD come from the germline V gene. The CDR3 is CATSGRSNQPQHF. The CDR3 DNA reads as TGTGCCACCAGTGGGAGGAGCAATCAGCCCCAGCATTTT.

This chain connects TRBV7-6 to TRBJ2-2, with TRBD1 as a possible D gene (5 bases). The CDR3 sequence is 17 residues long. V was trimmed by 1 base and J by 5 bases, leaving 17 bases between them. Germline lookup yields CDR1 SGHVS and CDR2 FNYEAQ. CDR3 protein: CASSLDLTQGPTGELFF. CDR3 in DNA: TGTGCCAGCAGCTTAGATCTGACTCAGGGTCCGACCGGGGAGCTGTTTTTT.

The V gene is TRBV14, the J gene TRBJ2-1; tentative D call: TRBD1 (7 bases). Trimming shortened V by 2 bases and J by 6 bases, and 20 bases separated the two germline ends. The CDR3 spans 17 residues. CDR1 SGHDN and CDR2 FVKESK come from the germline V gene. CDR3: CASSQWARRGPTNEQFF. The CDR3 DNA is TGTGCCAGCAGCCAATGGGCTCGGAGGGGGCCGACCAATGAGCAGTTCTTC.

This chain links TRBV6-5 with TRBJ1-5; D is possibly TRBD1 (5 bases). CDR1 is MNHEY, CDR2 SVGAGI, per germline. CDR3 size: 15 residues. Trimming pared 6 bases from V and 0 bases from J, leaving 12 bases between. CDR3 coding DNA: TGTGCCAGCAGGGCTTCGGGACTTAGCAATCAGCCCCAGCATTTT. Protein sequence: CASRASGLSNQPQHF.

This chain joins TRBV6-1 and TRBJ2-6, with D uncertain. Germline V gene data show CDR1 as MNHNS and CDR2 as SASEGT. CDR3 length: 17 amino acids. V lost 4 bases and J 1 base, leaving 14 bases between the germline ends. The CDR3, as DNA: TGTGCCAGCAGTGGAACCCCGCCGGGTTCTGGGGCCAACGTCCTGACTTTC. It encodes CASSGTPPGSGANVLTF.

This clone appeared a few times. The chain couples TRBV2 to TRBJ1-2, with D possibly being TRBD1 (5 bases). Trimming shortened V by 6 bases and J by 5 bases, and 16 bases separated the two germline ends. CDR3 length: 14 residues. The V gene's germline CDR1 is SNHLY and CDR2 FYNNEI. CDR3: CASRDPPGFYGYTF. In DNA, the CDR3 is TGTGCCAGCAGGGATCCCCCAGGGTTTTATGGCTACACCTTC.

This clone was found a few times. The CDR3 loop reads CASSKAGGSEQYF. The DNA for the CDR3 is TGTGCCAGCTCGAAGGCAGGAGGTTCCGAGCAGTACTTC. The chain combines TRBV18 with TRBJ2-7, with D tentatively TRBD2 (5 bases). The V end was cut by 6 bases, the J end by 6 bases, with 15 bases between. This CDR3 has 13 residues. CDR1 and CDR2 (germline): KGHSH, LQKENI.

The V gene is TRBV9, the J gene TRBJ1-2; D not resolved. Germline V gene lookup returns CDR1 SGDLS and CDR2 YYNGEE. The CDR3 is 13 residues long. The V and J ends lost 1 base and 6 bases respectively, with 10 bases between them. CDR3 protein: CASSVTGGHGYTF. The CDR3 coding sequence is TGTGCCAGCAGCGTAACGGGCGGCCATGGCTACACCTTC.

CDR3 nucleotide sequence: TGTGCCAGTAGGTCCAGCTCTGGGGCCAACGTCCTGACTTTC. Translated: CASRSSSGANVLTF. The J gene is TRBJ2-6, the V gene TRBV19; no clear D gene. This CDR3 is built from 14 residues. V lost 6 bases and J 0 bases, leaving 6 bases between the germline ends. Germline CDR1 and CDR2: LNHDA and SQIVND (reference sequence).

The gene calls are TRBV7-2 and TRBJ2-2, with D perhaps TRBD2 (5 bases). CDR3 size: 15 residues. V lost 1 base to trimming and J lost 2 bases, with 8 bases between them. Germline values: CDR1 SGHTA, CDR2 FQGNSA. For the CDR3, the DNA is TGTGCCAGCAGCTTAGAGGACTTAAACACCGGGGAGCTGTTTTTT. Amino acid sequence: CASSLEDLNTGELFF.

This clone occurred once. The rearrangement uses TRBV15 and TRBJ2-5, with D possibly matching TRBD1 (6 bases). The CDR3 runs to 14 residues. V was shortened by 1 base and J by 1 base, with 7 bases between the two germline ends. Germline V gene data show CDR1 as LNHNV and CDR2 as YYDKDF (reference sequence). CDR3 sequence (DNA): TGTGCCACCAGCAGAGGGGGGCCCCAAGAGACCCAGTACTTC. As protein: CATSRGGPQETQYF.